What follows describes a single T cell receptor beta chain. These data belong to a study of blood T cell repertoires in COVID-19. Whole-study context: Acute-phase and convalescent COVID-19 samples originated in the United States, Italy and Spain. Sources were T cells, B-cell-depleted T cells, or PBMCs; the material itself was cDNA or gDNA.

In the authors' workflow: Quantification of nucleated cells was approximated via reference gene primer amplification. Measured with immunoSEQ multiplex PCR; TCRdb has only the in-frame clones, and not every one. V and J calls plus clone size are reproduced from that table; the DNA served to infer D and trimming. The sample carries some 83,000 clones, less than 90% recorded once. Germline CDR1 and CDR2: SGHTA and FQGNSA. The CDR3 has 15 amino acids. The V gene end was trimmed by 8 bases and the J gene end by 0 bases; junction bases not matched to a gene: 9. The source is a man between 60 and 75 years old with active or convalescent COVID-19. Sequenced input: peripheral blood. The chain recombines TRBV7-2 with TRBJ1-1, with 7 bases lining up with TRBD1. Written as DNA, the CDR3 is TGTGCCAGCGGAGAGGGGGCGGGCTTGAACACTGAAGCTTTCTTT. It specifies CASGEGAGLNTEAFF.